These 30 T cell receptor beta chains were all obtained from the same sample, sequenced in a study of CD8+ T cells in alopecia areata. RNA, once extracted, was reverse transcribed into cDNA for use as the sequencing template. Assay used: immunoSEQ multiplex PCR; TCRdb lists only in-frame clones, some missing. The data show a few hundred thousand clones, 35% to 40% seen once. Noted treatment: oral pan-JAK inhibitor, 5-10 mg twice daily. The specimen comprised CD4+ T cells sorted from blood, sampled between weeks 30 and 35, from a patient treated with tofacitinib. Receptor source: a human donor with alopecia areata.

This clone was counted a few times. The V gene is TRBV29-1, the J gene TRBJ2-1; D might be TRBD2 (5 bases). Germline values: CDR1 SQVTM, CDR2 ANQGSEA. CDR3 size: 16 residues. V lost 7 bases and J 0 bases, leaving 19 bases between the germline ends. CDR3 bases: TGCAGCGCCGTGGGGAGTAGACTTGGCTCCTACAATGAGCAGTTCTTC. Amino acid sequence: CSAVGSRLGSYNEQFF.

This clone was counted only a few times. V usage is TRBV7-2 and J usage is TRBJ1-1; the D is unclear. Between the trimmed V and J ends, which lost 5 bases and 1 base, there was a span of 8 bases. Per germline, CDR1 SGHTA and CDR2 FQGNSA. The CDR3 is 13 amino acids. The DNA of the CDR3 is TGTGCCAGCAGCCTGATGGCGAACACTGAAGCTTTCTTT. It encodes CASSLMANTEAFF.

The chain carries TRBV5-1 and TRBJ1-6, with D maybe TRBD1 (5 bases). Between the trimmed V and J ends, which lost 3 bases and 10 bases, there was a span of 14 bases. Looked up from germline, CDR1 is SGHRS and CDR2 is YFSETQ. This CDR3 has 14 residues. The CDR3 region is CASSSGRGDSPLHF. As DNA, the CDR3 is TGCGCCAGCAGCTCGGGGCGCGGGGACTCACCCCTCCACTTT.

The chain links TRBV4-1 to TRBJ1-1, with D unclear. The CDR3 consists of 14 residues. The germline V gene encodes CDR1 MGHRA and CDR2 YSYEKL. The V end lost 1 base, the J end lost 4 bases, and 10 bases lay between the germline ends. The CDR3 DNA is TGCGCCAGCAGCCAAGGAGGAAGCGGCACTGAAGCTTTCTTT. This translates into CASSQGGSGTEAFF.

Only a few counts were recorded for this clone. CDR3: CAINQGAKRDTQYF. As DNA, the CDR3 is TGTGCCATCAACCAGGGGGCCAAGCGAGATACGCAGTATTTT. The chain combines TRBV6-1 with TRBJ2-3; 8 nucleotides align to TRBD1. V was clipped by 10 bases and J by 5 bases; unmatched bases: 11. The CDR3 totals 14 residues. Germline V lookup: CDR1 MNHNS, CDR2 SASEGT.

The V and J genes are TRBV27 and TRBJ1-2; D call uncertain. With 5 bases removed from V and 5 bases from J, the gap between germline ends came to 12 bases. CDR1 and CDR2 from the germline V gene are MNHEY and SMNVEV (reference sequence). The CDR3 sequence is 13 residues long. CDR3 sequence (DNA): TGTGCCAGCAGTCTAAAGCCGGCTTATGGCTACACCTTC. It codes for CASSLKPAYGYTF.

CDR3 residues: CASSLGDSYNEQFF. The CDR3 DNA reads as TGCGCCAGCAGCTTGGGGGATTCCTACAATGAGCAGTTCTTC. The V call is TRBV5-1, the J call TRBJ2-1; the D is unclear. Trimming removed 0 bases from V and 1 base from J, with 5 bases in between. There are 14 residues in the CDR3. Germline CDR1 SGHRS, CDR2 YFSETQ.

This rearrangement joins TRBV4-1 to TRBJ2-1; D is possibly TRBD2 (5 bases). This CDR3 has 18 amino acids. Trimming removed 3 bases from V and 0 bases from J, with 18 bases in between. Germline CDR1 is MGHRA and CDR2 is YSYEKL. The CDR3 here is CASSHPSGGSRSYNEQFF. The CDR3 DNA follows: TGCGCCAGCAGCCATCCTTCGGGTGGGAGTCGCTCCTACAATGAGCAGTTCTTC.

V is TRBV29-1 and J is TRBJ1-1; tentatively, D is TRBD1 (6 bases). The CDR3 contains 11 residues. CDR1 is SQVTM, CDR2 ANQGSEA, per germline. Trimming took off 7 bases at V and 8 bases at J, with 14 bases between the two ends. CDR3 region: CSGSRGPEAFF. For the CDR3, the DNA is TGCAGCGGTTCCAGGGGACCCGAAGCTTTCTTT.

This clone has only a few counts. This rearrangement joins TRBV2 to TRBJ2-7; no definite D call. CDR1 is SNHLY, CDR2 FYNNEI, per germline. The CDR3 sequence is 12 residues long. V lost 6 bases, J lost 3 bases, and 9 bases lay in between. The CDR3 is CASRRGGYEQYF. The CDR3 region has the DNA TGTGCCAGCAGACGAGGTGGCTACGAGCAGTACTTC.

V and J are TRBV23-1 and TRBJ2-7, with 8 nucleotides matching TRBD1. TRBV23-1 carries the ORF label, with uncertain function. The CDR3 contains 14 residues. Trimming took 4 bases from V and 2 from J; bases not matched to a gene: 4. CDR3 nucleotides: TGCGCCAGCAGTCCGGACAGGGTAACCTACGAGCAGTACTTC. Protein sequence: CASSPDRVTYEQYF.

The CDR3 spells CAWTKWAGTTYEQYF. The CDR3 nucleotides are TGTGCCTGGACCAAATGGGCGGGGACGACCTACGAGCAGTACTTC. This chain uses TRBV30 with TRBJ2-7, with D perhaps matching TRBD2 (6 bases). The CDR3 is made up of 15 amino acids. Germline CDR1 reads GTSNPN; CDR2 reads SVGIG (reference sequence). V was shortened by 4 bases and J by 2 bases, with 18 bases between the two germline ends.

This sequence joins TRBV30 and TRBJ2-7; 7 bases align to TRBD2. The length of the CDR3 is 14 residues. In germline, CDR1 is GTSNPN, CDR2 SVGIG (reference sequence). V lost 3 bases, J lost 1 base, and 6 bases stayed unmatched. The CDR3 DNA reads as TGTGCCTGGAGCTCTGGGGGGGGTTCCTACGAGCAGTACTTC. Its translation: CAWSSGGGSYEQYF.

The rearrangement joins TRBV5-1 to TRBJ2-3, with D unclear. The V and J ends lost 0 bases and 5 bases respectively, with 16 bases between them. Germline V gene sequence: CDR1 SGHRS, CDR2 YFSETQ. CDR3 length equals 16 residues. CDR3 DNA sequence: TGCGCCAGCAGCTTGGCCCTTTTGCGCTCTGAAGATACGCAGTATTTT. Amino acid sequence: CASSLALLRSEDTQYF.

The chain combines TRBV7-9 with TRBJ2-7; D remains unclear. Germline CDR1 is SEHNR and CDR2 is FQNEAQ (reference sequence). This CDR3 contains 13 residues. Trimming left V 1 base short and J 3 bases short, with 7 bases between. Here the CDR3 DNA reads TGTGCCAGCAGCTTAGTAGGGATCTACGAGCAGTACTTC. Translated: CASSLVGIYEQYF.

The chain links TRBV19 to TRBJ1-2; 8 bases line up with TRBD1. The V and J ends lost 7 bases and 3 bases, in that order; junction bases with no gene match: 4. The CDR3 totals 13 residues. The germline gives CDR1 LNHDA, CDR2 SQIVND (reference sequence). CDR3 residues: CASTEDRDYGYTF. CDR3 DNA: TGTGCCAGTACCGAGGACAGGGACTATGGCTACACCTTC.

The V and J genes are TRBV7-2 and TRBJ2-1; D gene ambiguous. V gave up 3 bases and J gave up 10 bases, with 10 bases separating them. This CDR3 is 12 amino acids long. The V gene's germline CDR1 is SGHTA and CDR2 FQGNSA. CDR3 sequence (DNA): TGTGCCAGCAGCTTCCCTCACGGAGAGCAGTTCTTC. Translating it yields CASSFPHGEQFF.

The CDR3 spells CASSPSTLVEQYF. CDR3 bases: TGTGCCAGCTCACCGTCCACCCTGGTGGAGCAGTACTTC. The genes are TRBV18 and TRBJ2-7; unclear D gene. The CDR3 extends over 13 amino acids. Trimming cost V 3 bases and J 7 bases, with 13 bases left between them. CDR1 KGHSH and CDR2 LQKENI come from the germline V gene.

The chain has TRBV9 and TRBJ2-6, with D perhaps TRBD1 or TRBD2 (5 bases each). Between the trimmed V and J ends, which lost 4 bases and 2 bases, there was a span of 16 bases. The V gene's germline CDR1 is SGDLS and CDR2 YYNGEE. CDR3 size: 17 residues. The CDR3 DNA reads as TGTGCCAGCAGCCTAGGGTTTGTGGGGGCTGGGGCCAACGTCCTGACTTTC. Its translation: CASSLGFVGAGANVLTF.

This clone was picked up a small number of times. The chain recombines TRBV18 with TRBJ2-7, with a possible D match to TRBD1 (6 bases). CDR3 length: 14 amino acids. Trimming left V 5 bases short and J 6 bases short, with 17 bases between. Germline V lookup: CDR1 KGHSH, CDR2 LQKENI. Here the CDR3 DNA reads TGTGCCAGCTCAATGGAGGACAGCCGCCGCGAGCAGTACTTC. It encodes CASSMEDSRREQYF.

This clone was detected a few times. The chain couples TRBV29-1 to TRBJ2-4, with unresolved D. The CDR3 totals 13 residues. CDR1 and CDR2 (germline): SQVTM, ANQGSEA. The V gene lost 4 bases and the J gene lost 0 bases, with 7 bases spanning the gap. CDR3 sequence reads: CSVGILAKNIQYF. As DNA, the CDR3 is TGCAGCGTTGGGATCCTAGCCAAAAACATTCAGTACTTC. The full variable domain, its missing parts supplied by reference TRBV29-1 and TRBJ2-4, is SAVISQKPSRDICQRGTSLTIQCQVDSQVTMMFWYRQQPGQSLTLIATANQGSEATYESGFVIDKFPISRPNLTFSTLTVSNMSPEDSSIYLCSVGILAKNIQYFGAGTRLSVL.

This clone showed up just a few times. The V and J genes are TRBV29-1 and TRBJ2-3; D gene uncertain. Trimming removed 5 bases from V and 4 bases from J, with 4 bases in between. Germline V CDR1 and CDR2: SQVTM, ANQGSEA. This CDR3 is 10 amino acids long. The CDR3 here is CSVSPDTQYF. Here the CDR3 DNA reads TGCAGCGTTAGCCCAGATACGCAGTATTTT.

This clone was counted between two and nine times. The chain is built from TRBV7-2 and TRBJ2-7; 7 bases line up with TRBD1. V lost 7 bases, J lost 3 bases, and 15 bases stayed unmatched. The CDR3 is 16 amino acids. From germline, CDR1 is SGHTA and CDR2 FQGNSA. CDR3 DNA sequence: TGTGCCAGCACCCGTAATCCCCCGGGACAGAGCTACGAGCAGTACTTC. It codes for CASTRNPPGQSYEQYF.

The rearrangement joins TRBV29-1 to TRBJ1-1, with TRBD1 matching 7 bases. Looked up from germline, CDR1 is SQVTM and CDR2 is ANQGSEA. V lost 2 bases to trimming and J lost 3 bases; unmatched junction nucleotides: 3. This CDR3 contains 13 residues. This CDR3 is CSVEYRGDTEAFF. CDR3 DNA sequence: TGCAGCGTTGAATACAGGGGAGACACTGAAGCTTTCTTT.

This clone came up a few times. V usage is TRBV15 and J usage is TRBJ1-1; D ambiguous. Trimming cost V 8 bases and J 1 base, with 5 bases left between them. The CDR3 spans 11 residues. Germline V gene data show CDR1 as LNHNV and CDR2 as YYDKDF (reference sequence). The CDR3 DNA reads TGTGCCACCTCAGAGAACACTGAAGCTTTCTTT. It translates to CATSENTEAFF.

The chain employs TRBV5-1 and TRBJ1-2; no clear D gene. The germline CDR1 and CDR2 sequences are SGHRS and YFSETQ. Between the trimmed V and J ends, which lost 0 bases and 4 bases, there was a span of 10 bases. The CDR3 is 14 residues long. CDR3 coding DNA: TGCGCCAGCAGCTTGGATGGATCCTTCTATGGCTACACCTTC. Encoded protein: CASSLDGSFYGYTF.

CDR3 in DNA: TGTGCCAGCCGAGACCAGACAGGGGGCCAGACCCAGTACTTC. Translation: CASRDQTGGQTQYF. The rearrangement joins TRBV6-5 to TRBJ2-5, with TRBD1 matching 10 bases. CDR3 length: 14 residues. V lost 8 bases to trimming and J lost 6 bases; unmatched junction nucleotides: 9. Germline CDR1 is MNHEY and CDR2 is SVGAGI.

This clone was counted a few times. The rearrangement joins TRBV2 to TRBJ1-1; D ambiguous. Trimming stripped 10 bases from V and 0 bases from J, with 15 bases between. CDR1 is SNHLY, CDR2 FYNNEI, per germline. CDR3 length equals 14 residues. CDR3 region: CATRPRKLNTEAFF. CDR3 bases: TGTGCCACACGCCCCAGGAAGTTGAACACTGAAGCTTTCTTT.

The chain employs TRBV6-5 and TRBJ2-1; 8 bases are a match to TRBD2. CDR3 length: 16 residues. Trimming took 2 bases from V and 7 from J; bases not matched to a gene: 10. The V gene's germline CDR1 is MNHEY and CDR2 SVGAGI. The CDR3 bases are TGTGCCAGCAGTTACGGACGGGAGGGCCGCAGGAATGAGCAGTTCTTC. This encodes CASSYGREGRRNEQFF.

The V and J genes are TRBV7-9 and TRBJ2-5, with TRBD1 matching 7 bases. Per the germline V gene, CDR1 is SEHNR and CDR2 is FQNEAQ (reference sequence). Trimming took 4 bases from V and 4 from J; bases not matched to a gene: 6. The CDR3 covers 14 residues. CDR3 DNA: TGTGCCAGCAGCTCTTTGACAGGGCGAGAGACCCAGTACTTC. Protein: CASSSLTGRETQYF.